This T cell receptor (beta chain) was retrieved from a study of blood T cell repertoires in COVID-19. Study background: The analysed material was cDNA or gDNA that came from T cells, B-cell-depleted T cells, or PBMCs.

With 5 bases clipped from V and 5 bases from J, the junction kept 7 bases outside the gene matches. The germline V gene encodes CDR1 SQVTM and CDR2 ANQGSEA. The CDR3 loop spans 14 amino acids. Original data processing: The assay estimated nucleated cells by amplifying reference gene primers. TCRdb's table, derived via immunoSEQ multiplex PCR, lists solely in-frame clones and lacks some. For V, J and clone size, that table is used; D and trimming come from the DNA. This table holds 300,000 to 400,000 clones, under 95% found once. This clone was detected only once. Sequencing was carried out using peripheral blood. The receptor's source is a woman aged 18-30 years who had recovered from COVID-19. This chain links TRBV29-1 with TRBJ2-1, with 9 bases identical to TRBD2. The CDR3 region has the DNA TGCAGCGTTAGCGGACTAGCGCAGAACAATGAGCAGTTCTTC. Translated, it gives CSVSGLAQNNEQFF.